The 18 T cell receptor beta chains presented below share a single source sample, sequenced in a study of HIV-infected children after antiretroviral therapy interruption. The sample's treatment: PENTA 11 planned treatment interruption arm or continuous ART arm. RNA-based 3' RACE libraries used unique molecular identifiers. TCRdb used MiXCR to reprocess the 3' RACE reads, holding one entry per CDR3 protein. The sample records more than 35,000 distinct CDR3 sequences, approximately 7% being singletons. Here the sequenced sample was CD45RA+ CD4+ T cells from PBMCs, pooled from several time points, taken from a donor given antiretroviral therapy, either interrupted or continuous. Subset indicated: naive CD4+ CD45RA+ CD45RO- T cells. Source of these receptors: a pool of human donors with HIV.

This clonotype was observed many times. The rearrangement links TRBV19 to TRBJ1-6, with unresolved D. Trimming shortened V by 2 bases and J by 7 bases, and 9 bases separated the two germline ends. There are 14 residues in the CDR3. Per the germline V gene, CDR1 is LNHDA and CDR2 is SQIVND (reference sequence). The CDR3 DNA follows: TGTGCCAGTAGTATACGGGATTGGAATTCACCCCTCCACTTT. Translating it yields CASSIRDWNSPLHF.

This clonotype was seen many times. The chain combines TRBV7-8 with TRBJ2-1, with TRBD2 as a possible D gene (6 bases). Trimming took off 0 bases at V and 8 bases at J, with 17 bases between the two ends. Germline CDR1 SGHVS, CDR2 FQNEAQ. The CDR3 totals 16 residues. The CDR3 loop reads CASSLAGGPTRDEQFF. DNA of the CDR3: TGTGCCAGCAGCTTAGCCGGGGGTCCGACGAGAGATGAGCAGTTCTTC.

This chain links TRBV12-3 or TRBV12-4 with TRBJ2-5, with 9 bases lining up with TRBD2. V shed 3 bases and J 5 bases; nucleotides not matched to a gene: 1. This CDR3 has 13 amino acids. Here the CDR3 DNA reads TGTGCCAGCAGTTTCCTAGCGGGGGAGACCCAGTACTTC. Its protein is CASSFLAGETQYF.

This clonotype was seen at least ten times. The V and J genes are TRBV5-4 and TRBJ2-5; D is unresolved. The CDR3 totals 13 residues. Germline V gene sequence: CDR1 SGHNT, CDR2 YYREEE (reference sequence). V was shortened by 4 bases and J by 5 bases, with 12 bases between the two germline ends. The CDR3 spells CASSTGPPETQYF. For the CDR3, the DNA is TGTGCCAGCAGCACGGGCCCGCCGGAGACCCAGTACTTC. Full variable domain (outside the CDR3, taken from reference TRBV5-4 and TRBJ2-5): ETGVTQSPTHLIKTRGQQVTLRCSSQSGHNTVSWYQQALGQGPQFIFQYYREEENGRGNFPPRFSGLQFPNYSSELNVNALELDDSALYLCASSTGPPETQYFGPGTRLLVL.

The chain employs TRBV7-8 and TRBJ2-5; TRBD1 agrees at 8 bases. V trimming: 5 bases; J trimming: 4 bases; junction bases outside the gene matches: 9. Looked up from germline, CDR1 is SGHVS and CDR2 is FQNEAQ. The CDR3 is made up of 15 amino acids. DNA of the CDR3: TGTGCCAGCAGCGGGCGACAGGGGCCGGGAGAGACCCAGTACTTC. Protein sequence: CASSGRQGPGETQYF.

In this sample, this clonotype turned up once. The chain joins TRBV7-2 to TRBJ1-1; the D is unclear. V was cut by 2 bases and J by 1 base, with 20 bases left in between. The CDR3 is made up of 18 amino acids. Germline V gene sequence: CDR1 SGHTA, CDR2 FQGNSA. CDR3 amino acids: CASSLLPATTRKNTEAFF. The CDR3 nucleotides are TGTGCCAGCAGCTTACTCCCCGCGACGACGAGGAAGAACACTGAAGCTTTCTTT. Full variable domain (remainder filled in from reference TRBV7-2 and TRBJ1-1): GAGVSQSPSNKVTEKGKDVELRCDPISGHTALYWYRQSLGQGLEFLIYFQGNSAPDKSGLPSDRFSAERTGGSVSTLTIQRTQQEDSAVYLCASSLLPATTRKNTEAFFGQGTRLTVV.

This clonotype was detected many times. The chain employs TRBV5-1 and TRBJ2-3; 7 nucleotides align to TRBD2. Losses at the gene ends were 0 bases for V and 1 base for J; bases not matched to a gene: 5. The CDR3 is 16 amino acids. Germline CDR1 is SGHRS and CDR2 is YFSETQ. The DNA of the CDR3 is TGCGCCAGCAGCTTGGATGCTGCGGGGGGCACAGATACGCAGTATTTT. Amino acid sequence: CASSLDAAGGTDTQYF.

In this sample, this clonotype turned up a few times. V is TRBV20-1 and J is TRBJ2-4; D gene uncertain. The CDR3 loop spans 15 amino acids. The V and J ends lost 0 bases and 1 base respectively, with 10 bases between them. The germline gives CDR1 DFQATT, CDR2 SNEGSKA (reference sequence). The CDR3 bases are TGCAGTGCTAGAGATCGGCTGGGGGCCAAAAACATTCAGTACTTC. Its translation is CSARDRLGAKNIQYF.

Ten or more counts support this clonotype. This chain links TRBV7-2 with TRBJ2-3; 7 bases fit TRBD2. The CDR3 consists of 15 residues. V shed 1 base and J 1 base; nucleotides not matched to a gene: 2. Looked up from germline, CDR1 is SGHTA and CDR2 is FQGNSA. Here the CDR3 DNA reads TGTGCCAGCAGCTTAGTAACTAGCGGCACAGATACGCAGTATTTT. This codes for CASSLVTSGTDTQYF.

This clonotype was recorded many times. The chain uses TRBV29-1 and TRBJ2-1; TRBD1 matches at 9 bases. Trimming took 5 bases from V and 7 from J; bases not matched to a gene: 18. The CDR3 sequence is 17 residues long. Germline V CDR1 and CDR2: SQVTM, ANQGSEA. CDR3 protein: CSVTGKRMGQGLNEQFF. DNA for the CDR3: TGCAGCGTTACCGGAAAGAGGATGGGACAGGGTTTAAATGAGCAGTTCTTC.

This clonotype is classed as medium-sized. At one end the junction does not follow the germline gene, possibly because of a read error. The V call is TRBV23-1, the J call TRBJ1-3, with D tentatively TRBD1 (6 bases). TRBV23-1 has ORF status, its function being uncertain. The CDR3 loop spans 13 amino acids. This chain's CDR3 is CASSQGPGNTLYF. Written as DNA, the CDR3 is TGTGCCAGCAGTCAGGGGCCTGGAAATACGCTCTATTTT.

This clonotype came up a few times. The chain joins TRBV7-7 to TRBJ2-2; TRBD1 is a possible D gene (7 bases). Germline V gene data show CDR1 as SSHAT and CDR2 as FNYEAQ (reference sequence). The CDR3 is 13 residues long. CDR3 DNA: TGTGCTAGCGGACAGGCGAACACCGGGGAGCTGTTTTTT. Encoded protein: CASGQANTGELFF.

This clonotype came up many times. The chain employs TRBV12-3 or TRBV12-4 and TRBJ1-6; D possibly corresponds to TRBD1 (5 bases). This CDR3 region has 19 residues. With 4 bases removed from V and 0 bases from J, the gap between germline ends came to 19 bases. CDR3 DNA sequence: TGTGCCAGCAGTTCCGGACGGTCGAAGGGGAGCTCCTATAATTCACCCCTCCACTTT. As protein: CASSSGRSKGSSYNSPLHF.

This clonotype has a count of ten or more. V usage is TRBV6-5 and J usage is TRBJ1-2, with a possible D match to TRBD1 (5 bases). The V end lost 5 bases, the J end lost 2 bases, and 15 bases lay between the germline ends. CDR1 MNHEY and CDR2 SVGAGI come from the germline V gene. The CDR3 spans 15 residues. The CDR3 nucleotides read TGTGCCAGCAGTGGCTCTGGGACCGCAAACTATGGCTACACCTTC. Residues: CASSGSGTANYGYTF.

This clonotype was counted ten times or more. The chain uses TRBV28 and TRBJ2-5; TRBD2 is a possible D gene (5 bases). The CDR3 runs 13 residues. Trimming cost V 3 bases and J 2 bases, with 7 bases left between them. Per the germline V gene, CDR1 is MDHEN and CDR2 is SYDVKM. The CDR3 DNA follows: TGTGCCAGCAGTTTGCGGGCGCAAGAGACCCAGTACTTC. Its protein product is CASSLRAQETQYF. The whole variable domain, filled in from reference TRBV28 and TRBJ2-5, reads DVKVTQSSRYLVKRTGEKVFLECVQDMDHENMFWYRQDPGLGLRLIYFSYDVKMKEKGDIPEGYSVSREKKERFSLILESASTNQTSMYLCASSLRAQETQYFGPGTRLLVL.

This sequence joins TRBV28 and TRBJ1-5, with 8 bases matching TRBD1. The CDR3 loop spans 15 amino acids. CDR1 is MDHEN, CDR2 SYDVKM, per germline. V shed 3 bases and J 9 bases; nucleotides not matched to a gene: 10. DNA for the CDR3: TGTGCCAGCAGTTTCTCGGGCAGGGGGCGAATGCCCCAGCATTTT. Its protein is CASSFSGRGRMPQHF.

This chain joins TRBV28 and TRBJ1-3; perhaps TRBD1 as D (6 bases). Germline V gives CDR1 MDHEN, CDR2 SYDVKM. V dropped 11 bases and J dropped 0 bases, with 23 bases sitting between them. This CDR3 region has 17 residues. The CDR3 spells CAASSTGIPYSGNTIYF. The CDR3 nucleotides are TGTGCCGCAAGTTCAACAGGGATTCCTTACTCTGGAAACACCATATATTTT.

Ten or more counts support this clonotype. The gene calls are TRBV7-2 and TRBJ1-2; a weak D match, TRBD1 (6 bases). Germline V gene lookup returns CDR1 SGHTA and CDR2 FQGNSA. V was clipped by 5 bases and J by 0 bases, with 10 bases between them. The CDR3 is made up of 14 amino acids. The CDR3 bases are TGTGCCAGCAGCGTACAGGGAGCTAACTATGGCTACACCTTC. Protein product: CASSVQGANYGYTF.